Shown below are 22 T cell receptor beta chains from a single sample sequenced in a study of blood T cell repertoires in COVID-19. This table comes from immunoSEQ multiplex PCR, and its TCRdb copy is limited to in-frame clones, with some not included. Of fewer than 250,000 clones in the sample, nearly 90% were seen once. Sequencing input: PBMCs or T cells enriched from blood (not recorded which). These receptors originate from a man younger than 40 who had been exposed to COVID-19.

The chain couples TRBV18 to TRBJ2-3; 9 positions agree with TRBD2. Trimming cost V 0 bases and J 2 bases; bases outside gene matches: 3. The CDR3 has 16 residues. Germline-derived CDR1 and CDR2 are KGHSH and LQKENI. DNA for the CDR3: TGTGCCAGCTCACCACCCGGGACTAGCAACACAGATACGCAGTATTTT. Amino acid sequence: CASSPPGTSNTDTQYF.

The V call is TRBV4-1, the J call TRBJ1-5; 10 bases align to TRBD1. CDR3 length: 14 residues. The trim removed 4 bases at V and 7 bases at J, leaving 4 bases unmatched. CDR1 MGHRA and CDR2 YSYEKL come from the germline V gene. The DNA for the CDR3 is TGCGCCAGCAGCCGGACAGGGGGAAGGCAGCCCCAGCATTTT. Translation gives CASSRTGGRQPQHF.

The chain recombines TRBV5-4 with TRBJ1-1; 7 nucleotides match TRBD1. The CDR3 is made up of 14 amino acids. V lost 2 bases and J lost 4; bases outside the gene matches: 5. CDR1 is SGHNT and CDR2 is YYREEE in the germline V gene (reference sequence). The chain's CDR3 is CASSFNRGSTEAFF. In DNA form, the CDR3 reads TGTGCCAGCAGCTTTAACAGGGGCAGCACTGAAGCTTTCTTT.

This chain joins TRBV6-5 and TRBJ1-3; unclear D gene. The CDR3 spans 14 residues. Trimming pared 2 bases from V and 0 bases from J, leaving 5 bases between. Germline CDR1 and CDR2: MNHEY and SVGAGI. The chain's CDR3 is CASSYGSSGNTIYF. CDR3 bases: TGTGCCAGCAGTTACGGCAGCTCTGGAAACACCATATATTTT.

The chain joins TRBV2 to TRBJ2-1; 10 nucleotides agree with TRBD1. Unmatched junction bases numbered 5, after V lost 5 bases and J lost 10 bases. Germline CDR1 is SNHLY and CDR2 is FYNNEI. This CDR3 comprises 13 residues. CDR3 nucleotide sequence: TGTGCCAGCAGTTGGACAGGGGGTCGGGAGCAGTTCTTC. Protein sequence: CASSWTGGREQFF. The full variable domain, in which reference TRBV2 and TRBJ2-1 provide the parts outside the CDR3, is EPEVTQTPSHQVTQMGQEVILRCVPISNHLYFYWYRQILGQKVEFLVSFYNNEISEKSEIFDDQFSVERPDGSNFTLKIRSTKLEDSAMYFCASSWTGGREQFFGPGTRLTVL.

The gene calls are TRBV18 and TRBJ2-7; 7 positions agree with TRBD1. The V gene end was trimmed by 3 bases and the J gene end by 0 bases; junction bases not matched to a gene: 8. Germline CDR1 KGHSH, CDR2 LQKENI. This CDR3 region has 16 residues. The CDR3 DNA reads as TGTGCCAGCTCACCTAAGACAGGGTTGAGCTCCTACGAGCAGTACTTC. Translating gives CASSPKTGLSSYEQYF.

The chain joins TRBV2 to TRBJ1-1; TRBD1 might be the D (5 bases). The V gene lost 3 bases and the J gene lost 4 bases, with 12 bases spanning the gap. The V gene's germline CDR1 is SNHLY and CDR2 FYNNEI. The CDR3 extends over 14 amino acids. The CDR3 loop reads CASSDRQGGTEAFF. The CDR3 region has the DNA TGTGCCAGCAGTGATAGGCAGGGAGGCACTGAAGCTTTCTTT.

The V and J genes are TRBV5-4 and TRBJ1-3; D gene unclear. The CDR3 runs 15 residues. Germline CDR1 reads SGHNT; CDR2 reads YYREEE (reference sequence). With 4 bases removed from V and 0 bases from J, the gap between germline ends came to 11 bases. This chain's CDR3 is CASSGQFDSGNTIYF. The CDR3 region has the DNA TGTGCCAGCAGCGGCCAGTTTGACTCTGGAAACACCATATATTTT.

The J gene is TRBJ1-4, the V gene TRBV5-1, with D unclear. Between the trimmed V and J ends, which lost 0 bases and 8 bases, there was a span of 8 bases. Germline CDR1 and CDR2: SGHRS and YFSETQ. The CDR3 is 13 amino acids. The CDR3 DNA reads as TGCGCCAGCAGCTTGGTGGCAACGGAAAAACTGTTTTTT. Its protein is CASSLVATEKLFF. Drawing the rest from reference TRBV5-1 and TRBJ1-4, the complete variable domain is KAGVTQTPRYLIKTRGQQVTLSCSPISGHRSVSWYQQTPGQGLQFLFEYFSETQRNKGNFPGRFSGRQFSNSRSEMNVSTLELGDSALYLCASSLVATEKLFFGSGTQLSVL.

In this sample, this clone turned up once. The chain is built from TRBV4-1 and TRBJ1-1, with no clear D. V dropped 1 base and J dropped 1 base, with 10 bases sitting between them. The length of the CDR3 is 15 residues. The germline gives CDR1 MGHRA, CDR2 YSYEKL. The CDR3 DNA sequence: TGCGCCAGCAGCCAAGCCGAGGGAACGAACACTGAAGCTTTCTTT. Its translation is CASSQAEGTNTEAFF.

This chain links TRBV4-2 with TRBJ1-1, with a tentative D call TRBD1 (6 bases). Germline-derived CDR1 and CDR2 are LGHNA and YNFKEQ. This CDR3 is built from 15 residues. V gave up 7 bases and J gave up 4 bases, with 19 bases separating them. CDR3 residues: CASKEGGGFGTEAFF. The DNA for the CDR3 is TGTGCCAGCAAAGAAGGGGGGGGTTTTGGCACTGAAGCTTTCTTT.

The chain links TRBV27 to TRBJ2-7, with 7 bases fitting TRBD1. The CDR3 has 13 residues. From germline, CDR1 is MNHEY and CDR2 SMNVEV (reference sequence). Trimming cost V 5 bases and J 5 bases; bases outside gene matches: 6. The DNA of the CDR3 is TGTGCCAGCAGTCTTCAGGGGGTCCACGAGCAGTACTTC. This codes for CASSLQGVHEQYF.

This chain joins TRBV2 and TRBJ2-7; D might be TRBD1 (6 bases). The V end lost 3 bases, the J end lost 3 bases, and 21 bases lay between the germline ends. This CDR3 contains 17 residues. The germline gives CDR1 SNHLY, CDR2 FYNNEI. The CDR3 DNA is TGTGCCAGCAGTGAGTTTGCAGGCAGGGGCACCTTCTACGAGCAGTACTTC. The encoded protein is CASSEFAGRGTFYEQYF.

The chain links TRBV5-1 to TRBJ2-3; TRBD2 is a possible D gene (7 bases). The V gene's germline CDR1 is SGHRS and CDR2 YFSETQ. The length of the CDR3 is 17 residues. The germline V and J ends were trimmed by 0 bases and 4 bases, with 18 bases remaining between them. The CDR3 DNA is TGCGCCAGCAGCTTGGACTTCGGGGGGCGCGTGGCAGATACGCAGTATTTT. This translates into CASSLDFGGRVADTQYF.

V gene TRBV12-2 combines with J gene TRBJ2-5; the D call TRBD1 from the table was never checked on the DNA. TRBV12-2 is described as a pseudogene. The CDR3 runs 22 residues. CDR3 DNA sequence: TGTGCAAGTCGCTTAGGCCGTTTGTTGAACAGGGGTAGGCAATTCAACGGGGAGACCCAGTACTTC. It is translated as CASRLGRLLNRGRQFNGETQYF.

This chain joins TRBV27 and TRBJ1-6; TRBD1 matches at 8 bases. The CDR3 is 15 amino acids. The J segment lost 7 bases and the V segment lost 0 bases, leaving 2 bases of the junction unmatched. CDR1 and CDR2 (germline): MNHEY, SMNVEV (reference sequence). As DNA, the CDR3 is TGTGCCAGCAGTTTATCGAGACAGGGGAATTCACCCCTCCACTTT. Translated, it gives CASSLSRQGNSPLHF.

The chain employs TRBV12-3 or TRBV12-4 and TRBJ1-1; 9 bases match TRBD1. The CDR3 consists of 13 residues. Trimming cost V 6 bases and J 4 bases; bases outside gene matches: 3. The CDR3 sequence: CASRRQGGTEAFF. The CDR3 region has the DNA TGTGCCAGCAGACGACAGGGGGGCACTGAAGCTTTCTTT.

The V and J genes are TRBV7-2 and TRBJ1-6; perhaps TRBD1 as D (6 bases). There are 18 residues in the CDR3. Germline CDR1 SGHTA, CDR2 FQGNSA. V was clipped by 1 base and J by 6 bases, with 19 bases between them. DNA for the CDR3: TGTGCCAGCAGCTTAGGATTGGGGATGGGGGCCCGTAATTCACCCCTCCACTTT. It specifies CASSLGLGMGARNSPLHF.

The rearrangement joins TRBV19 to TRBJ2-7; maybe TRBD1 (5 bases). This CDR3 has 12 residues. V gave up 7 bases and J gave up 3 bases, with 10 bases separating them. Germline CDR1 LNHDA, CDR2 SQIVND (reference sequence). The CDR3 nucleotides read TGTGCCAGTACCGACAGCCTCTACGAGCAGTACTTC. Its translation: CASTDSLYEQYF.

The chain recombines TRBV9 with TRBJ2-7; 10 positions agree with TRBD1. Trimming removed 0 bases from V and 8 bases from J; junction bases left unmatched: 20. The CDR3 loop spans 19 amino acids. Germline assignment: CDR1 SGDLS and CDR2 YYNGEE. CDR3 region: CASSVEIAGQGSLAVKQYF. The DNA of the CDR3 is TGTGCCAGCAGCGTAGAAATTGCGGGACAGGGGTCTCTTGCGGTGAAGCAGTACTTC.

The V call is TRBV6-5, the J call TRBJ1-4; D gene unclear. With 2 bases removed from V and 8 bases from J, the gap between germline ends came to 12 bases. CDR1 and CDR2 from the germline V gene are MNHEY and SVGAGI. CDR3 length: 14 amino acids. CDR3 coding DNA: TGTGCCAGCAGTTACAGGTGGACTGGGGAAAAACTGTTTTTT. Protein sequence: CASSYRWTGEKLFF.

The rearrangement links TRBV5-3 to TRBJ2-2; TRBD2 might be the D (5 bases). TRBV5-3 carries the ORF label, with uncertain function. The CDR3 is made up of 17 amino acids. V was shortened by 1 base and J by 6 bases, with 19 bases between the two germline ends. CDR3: CARSLRGQSVISGELFF. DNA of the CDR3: TGTGCCAGAAGCTTGAGAGGGCAGAGCGTTATATCCGGGGAGCTGTTTTTT.